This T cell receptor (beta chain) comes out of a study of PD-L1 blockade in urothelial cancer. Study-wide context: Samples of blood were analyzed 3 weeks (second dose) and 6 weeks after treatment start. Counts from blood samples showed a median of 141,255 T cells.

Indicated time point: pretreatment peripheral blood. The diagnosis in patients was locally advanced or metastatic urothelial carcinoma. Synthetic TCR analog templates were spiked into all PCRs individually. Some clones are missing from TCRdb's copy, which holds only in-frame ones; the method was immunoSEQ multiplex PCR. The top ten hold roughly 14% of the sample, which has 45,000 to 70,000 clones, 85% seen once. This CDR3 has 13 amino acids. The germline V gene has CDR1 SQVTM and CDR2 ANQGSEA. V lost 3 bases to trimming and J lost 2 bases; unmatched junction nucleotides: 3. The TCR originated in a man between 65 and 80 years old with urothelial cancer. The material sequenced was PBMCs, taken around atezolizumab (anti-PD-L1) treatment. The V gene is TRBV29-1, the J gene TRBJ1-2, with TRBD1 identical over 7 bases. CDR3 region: CSVDLQGNYGYTF. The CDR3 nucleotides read TGCAGCGTTGACTTACAGGGGAACTATGGCTACACCTTC.